This T cell receptor beta chain was captured by sequencing in a study of blood T cells in healthy people across ages. This clonotype was recorded many times. Every donor provided around 10 milliliters of peripheral blood. The total RNA that was extracted per sample amounted to at least 5.5 micrograms. Next came a second PCR, run for about 7 to 12 cycles, which used a sample-barcoded 5' primer along with a J-beta primer mix. Every individual sample yielded 3 million or more paired-end reads (each containing CDR3). TCRdb processed the 5' RACE reads anew with MiXCR; each CDR3 protein has one entry. The data contain 550,000 to 750,000 distinct CDR3 sequences, around 21% of them singletons. V was cut by 0 bases and J by 0 bases, with 12 bases left in between. CDR3 size: 16 residues. Germline V lookup: CDR1 MNHEY, CDR2 SVGEGT.

This chain links TRBV6-2 or TRBV6-3 with TRBJ2-7, with D unresolved. The sequencing sample was made of blood. The source of this sequence is an older man in good health. CDR3 amino acids: CASSYSSGESSYEQYF. CDR3 DNA sequence: TGTGCCAGCAGTTACTCGTCTGGGGAAAGCTCCTACGAGCAGTACTTC.